A single sample is the source of the 30 T cell receptor beta chains below, sequenced in a study of T cells after yellow fever vaccination. TCRdb reprocessed the 5' RACE reads via MiXCR and lists one record per CDR3 protein. Of approximately 260,000 distinct CDR3 sequences in the sample, about 5.2% were seen once. This material consisted of CD4+ T cells sorted from PBMCs, taken on the day of the yellow fever booster vaccination. The receptors shown here come from a man aged 18 to 29 who received the YFV17D yellow fever vaccine.

This clonotype came up a few times. The gene calls are TRBV20-1 and TRBJ2-6; tentative D call: TRBD2 (6 bases). The CDR3 extends over 16 amino acids. CDR1 is DFQATT, CDR2 SNEGSKA, per germline (reference sequence). V lost 5 bases, J lost 2 bases, and 16 bases lay in between. The DNA of the CDR3 is TGCAGTGCTGCGCTGGGGGGAATTACTGGGGCCAACGTCCTGACTTTC. This sequence encodes CSAALGGITGANVLTF.

This clonotype was found a few times. This chain uses TRBV20-1 with TRBJ2-3; 8 nucleotides agree with TRBD2. Germline V gene sequence: CDR1 DFQATT, CDR2 SNEGSKA (reference sequence). This CDR3 is built from 14 residues. V lost 5 bases and J lost 1; bases outside the gene matches: 5. CDR3 loop: CSASRGARTDTQYF. The CDR3 bases are TGCAGTGCTTCGCGGGGGGCCCGCACAGATACGCAGTATTTT.

The chain has TRBV20-1 and TRBJ2-7; no reliable D call. CDR1 and CDR2 (germline): DFQATT, SNEGSKA (reference sequence). The CDR3 is 13 residues long. Trimming cost V 0 bases and J 2 bases, with 8 bases left between them. Here the CDR3 DNA reads TGCAGTGCTAGAGATCCCCGTACCTACGAGCAGTACGTC. Protein sequence: CSARDPRTYEQYV.

This clonotype showed up just a few times. The chain has TRBV7-2 and TRBJ1-2; the D gene is possibly TRBD1 (5 bases). This CDR3 spans 14 amino acids. Trimming stripped 3 bases from V and 7 bases from J, with 15 bases between. Per germline, CDR1 SGHTA and CDR2 FQGNSA. The CDR3 spells CASSFHGQPFGYTF. The CDR3 bases are TGTGCCAGCAGCTTTCACGGACAACCCTTTGGCTACACCTTC.

This clonotype was observed a few times. The chain links TRBV6-5 to TRBJ2-6, with a weak D call TRBD1 (5 bases). Trimming cost V 5 bases and J 2 bases, with 13 bases left between them. This CDR3 comprises 16 residues. In germline, CDR1 is MNHEY, CDR2 SVGAGI. CDR3: CASSQQVLTGANVLTF. The CDR3 DNA is TGTGCCAGCAGTCAACAGGTCTTGACTGGGGCCAACGTCCTGACTTTC.

There are a few counts of this clonotype. CDR3 sequence (DNA): TGTGCCAGCAGTTCACAGGGGGTGGGTAGCAATCAGCCCCAGCATTTT. This sequence encodes CASSSQGVGSNQPQHF. This sequence joins TRBV6-1 and TRBJ1-5; TRBD1 agrees at 8 bases. The CDR3 contains 16 residues. CDR1 is MNHNS and CDR2 is SASEGT in the germline V gene. J gave up 0 bases and V 5 bases, and 6 bases lay outside the gene matches.

There are many counts of this clonotype. This rearrangement joins TRBV5-5 to TRBJ2-5; the match to TRBD1 covers 7 bases. V was clipped by 3 bases and J by 7 bases; unmatched bases: 12. The length of the CDR3 is 15 residues. Looked up from germline, CDR1 is SGHKS and CDR2 is YYEKEE (reference sequence). CDR3 sequence: CASSSADRPYGTQYF. The CDR3 coding sequence is TGTGCCAGCAGCTCCGCGGACAGGCCCTACGGGACCCAGTACTTC. Drawing the rest from reference TRBV5-5 and TRBJ2-5, the complete variable domain is DAGVTQSPTHLIKTRGQQVTLRCSPISGHKSVSWYQQVLGQGPQFIFQYYEKEERGRGNFPDRFSARQFPNYSSELNVNALLLGDSALYLCASSSADRPYGTQYFGPGTRLLVL.

This clonotype showed up just a few times. The chain carries TRBV15 and TRBJ2-1; TRBD2 aligns across 8 bases. The J segment lost 9 bases and the V segment lost 1 base, leaving 14 bases of the junction unmatched. The V gene's germline CDR1 is LNHNV and CDR2 YYDKDF (reference sequence). The CDR3 is made up of 17 amino acids. The CDR3 spells CATSRGRGGGGLGEQFF. In DNA, the CDR3 is TGTGCCACCAGCAGAGGTCGGGGCGGCGGGGGGTTGGGTGAGCAGTTCTTC.

This clonotype was recorded at least ten times. The chain carries TRBV12-3 or TRBV12-4 and TRBJ2-3, with D tentatively TRBD1 or TRBD2 (5 bases each). The V gene lost 3 bases and the J gene lost 1 base, with 8 bases spanning the gap. CDR3 size: 14 residues. CDR3 loop: CASSLGVGTDTQYF. CDR3 DNA: TGTGCCAGCAGTTTGGGGGTCGGCACAGATACGCAGTATTTT.

V and J are TRBV7-2 and TRBJ1-2, with D possibly TRBD1 on 5 matching bases. Germline V gives CDR1 SGHTA, CDR2 FQGNSA. Trimming removed 3 bases at V and 2 bases at J, with 13 bases between. This CDR3 is 15 amino acids long. The DNA for the CDR3 is TGTGCCAGCAGCTTCCCCCATGGGGGGAACTATGGCTACACCTTC. Protein sequence: CASSFPHGGNYGYTF. The full variable domain, its missing parts supplied by reference TRBV7-2 and TRBJ1-2, is GAGVSQSPSNKVTEKGKDVELRCDPISGHTALYWYRQSLGQGLEFLIYFQGNSAPDKSGLPSDRFSAERTGGSVSTLTIQRTQQEDSAVYLCASSFPHGGNYGYTFGSGTRLTVV.

This clonotype was seen only a few times. The chain uses TRBV6-6 and TRBJ2-7; D is possibly TRBD2 (7 bases). V was trimmed by 2 bases and J by 8 bases, leaving 16 bases between them. Germline assignment: CDR1 MNHNY and CDR2 SVGAGI (reference sequence). The CDR3 length is 14 residues. The CDR3 DNA is TGTGCCAGCAGTTACCGTCCGGGCGGGGGCCAGCAGTACTTC. Protein: CASSYRPGGGQQYF.

The rearrangement links TRBV20-1 to TRBJ2-5; D possibly uses TRBD1 or TRBD2 (5 bases each). The V end was cut by 1 base, the J end by 2 bases, with 8 bases between. CDR1 and CDR2 (germline): DFQATT, SNEGSKA (reference sequence). The CDR3 extends over 13 amino acids. Here the CDR3 reads CSARGGFQETQYF. DNA for the CDR3: TGCAGTGCTAGAGGGGGGTTTCAAGAGACCCAGTACTTC.

This rearrangement joins TRBV3-1 to TRBJ2-5, with 14 bases identical to TRBD2. J gave up 3 bases and V 2 bases, and 5 bases lay outside the gene matches. From germline, CDR1 is LGHDT and CDR2 YNNKEL (reference sequence). The CDR3 length is 17 residues. The CDR3, as DNA: TGTGCCAGCAGCCAACTCCAGGGACTAGCGGGAGAAGAGACCCAGTACTTC. It encodes CASSQLQGLAGEETQYF.

The chain employs TRBV5-1 and TRBJ1-4; TRBD1 matches 7 bases. V gave up 0 bases and J gave up 4 bases; unmatched junction bases: 3. The CDR3 contains 15 residues. Germline V gene data show CDR1 as SGHRS and CDR2 as YFSETQ. This CDR3 reads CASSLVGTDNEKLFF. The CDR3 coding sequence is TGCGCCAGCAGCTTGGTCGGGACAGATAATGAAAAACTGTTTTTT.

The V and J genes are TRBV27 and TRBJ2-7, with D tentatively TRBD2 (6 bases). The CDR3 spans 15 residues. V lost 0 bases, J lost 0 bases, and 9 bases lay in between. From germline, CDR1 is MNHEY and CDR2 SMNVEV (reference sequence). CDR3 coding DNA: TGTGCCAGCAGTTTATCGAGGAGGGTCTCCTACGAGCAGTACGTC. Encoded protein: CASSLSRRVSYEQYV.

This clonotype was observed a handful of times. The genes are TRBV20-1 and TRBJ2-3, with TRBD2 identical over 11 bases. J gave up 14 bases and V 5 bases, and 6 bases lay outside the gene matches. Germline V gene sequence: CDR1 DFQATT, CDR2 SNEGSKA (reference sequence). CDR3 length: 11 amino acids. In DNA, the CDR3 is TGCAGTGCTCAAATAGCGGGGGGGAGGTATTTT. Protein: CSAQIAGGRYF.

This clonotype was seen a handful of times. The chain carries TRBV24-1 and TRBJ2-2, with D maybe TRBD1 (5 bases). Germline values: CDR1 KGHDR, CDR2 SFDVKD. V was cut by 3 bases and J by 7 bases, with 14 bases left in between. This CDR3 is 15 amino acids long. The CDR3: CATSDTRVGSGELFF. The CDR3 DNA sequence: TGTGCCACCAGTGATACCAGGGTGGGAAGCGGGGAGCTGTTTTTT.

The chain links TRBV5-1 to TRBJ2-3, with 12 bases identical to TRBD2. The CDR3 is 17 residues long. Trimming took 2 bases from V and 3 from J; bases not matched to a gene: 7. CDR1 is SGHRS, CDR2 YFSETQ, per germline. CDR3 protein: CASSFAASGGATDTQYF. DNA of the CDR3: TGCGCCAGCAGCTTTGCGGCTAGCGGGGGGGCAACAGATACGCAGTATTTT.

The chain is built from TRBV20-1 and TRBJ1-2; tentative D call: TRBD1 (6 bases). V was shortened by 0 bases and J by 0 bases, with 11 bases between the two germline ends. The germline V gene has CDR1 DFQATT and CDR2 SNEGSKA (reference sequence). The CDR3 has 15 residues. The CDR3: CSARDPRTANYGYTF. The CDR3, as DNA: TGCAGTGCTAGAGACCCCCGGACAGCTAACTATGGCTACACCTTC.

The J gene is TRBJ2-7, the V gene TRBV6-5; maybe TRBD1 (5 bases). V was clipped by 2 bases and J by 2 bases, with 7 bases between them. CDR1 MNHEY and CDR2 SVGAGI come from the germline V gene. The CDR3 is 13 residues long. CDR3 DNA sequence: TGTGCCAGCAGTTACGACAGCACCTACGAGCAGTACTTC. Protein product: CASSYDSTYEQYF.

This clonotype occurred many times. The chain links TRBV12-3 or TRBV12-4 to TRBJ1-5, with 9 nucleotides matching TRBD1. Trimming cost V 5 bases and J 5 bases; bases outside gene matches: 4. This CDR3 region has 14 residues. Written as DNA, the CDR3 is TGTGCCAGCAGTGGACAGGGGCAACATCAGCCCCAGCATTTT. Protein sequence: CASSGQGQHQPQHF.

The chain uses TRBV6-1 and TRBJ2-7; no clear D gene. This CDR3 has 15 residues. Trimming stripped 3 bases from V and 4 bases from J, with 16 bases between. Germline V gene sequence: CDR1 MNHNS, CDR2 SASEGT. CDR3 DNA: TGTGCCAGCAGTGATTTAGCAGGAATCGAGTACGAGCAGTACTTC. This codes for CASSDLAGIEYEQYF.

This clonotype was seen a few times. The chain links TRBV7-9 to TRBJ2-7; a possible D gene is TRBD1 (5 bases). CDR1 and CDR2 (germline): SEHNR, FQNEAQ (reference sequence). V was pared by 5 bases and J by 2 bases, with 16 bases between. The CDR3 extends over 15 amino acids. Here the CDR3 DNA reads TGTGCCAGCAGCCTACCCACAGGATCCACCTACGAGCAGTACTTC. This sequence encodes CASSLPTGSTYEQYF.

The chain combines TRBV27 with TRBJ2-4, with 10 bases fitting TRBD1. CDR3 length: 16 amino acids. Unmatched junction bases numbered 10, after V lost 6 bases and J lost 5 bases. Germline assignment: CDR1 MNHEY and CDR2 SMNVEV (reference sequence). This CDR3 is CASSHKTGGWENIQYF. The CDR3 nucleotides read TGTGCCAGCAGCCATAAGACAGGGGGCTGGGAAAACATTCAGTACTTC.

In this sample, this clonotype turned up a few times. The V and J genes are TRBV4-2 and TRBJ2-5; tentative D call: TRBD1 (6 bases). Germline lookup yields CDR1 LGHNA and CDR2 YNFKEQ. The CDR3 spans 20 residues. The V end lost 4 bases, the J end lost 1 base, and 28 bases lay between the germline ends. CDR3 amino acids: CASSPRMYGGSGGLQETQYF. The CDR3 DNA is TGTGCCAGCAGCCCAAGGATGTATGGTGGTAGTGGGGGCCTCCAAGAGACCCAGTACTTC.

The chain uses TRBV28 and TRBJ2-7, with D possibly being TRBD1 (5 bases). The V gene's germline CDR1 is MDHEN and CDR2 SYDVKM. The CDR3 sequence is 15 residues long. V was pared by 5 bases and J by 0 bases, with 14 bases between. The CDR3 DNA follows: TGTGCCAGCAGTCGGACACTTGGAAGCTCCTACGAGCAGTACGTC. Its translation is CASSRTLGSSYEQYV.

This clonotype was detected only a few times. The chain combines TRBV6-5 with TRBJ1-3; D is possibly TRBD1 (6 bases). CDR1 is MNHEY and CDR2 is SVGAGI in the germline V gene. The CDR3 has 16 residues. With 5 bases removed from V and 4 bases from J, the gap between germline ends came to 18 bases. CDR3 protein: CASSKTGLGAGNTIYF. The CDR3 DNA is TGTGCCAGCAGTAAGACAGGACTGGGTGCGGGAAACACCATATATTTT.

The sample holds many counts of this clonotype. The V call is TRBV18, the J call TRBJ1-1; 9 nucleotides line up with TRBD1. Germline lookup yields CDR1 KGHSH and CDR2 LQKENI. The trim removed 6 bases at V and 8 bases at J, leaving 4 bases unmatched. The CDR3 loop spans 12 amino acids. CDR3 sequence: CASSPDRGEAFF. CDR3 coding DNA: TGTGCCAGCTCTCCCGACAGGGGGGAAGCTTTCTTT.

This sequence joins TRBV24-1 and TRBJ2-7; D is undetermined. V lost 2 bases to trimming and J lost 6 bases, with 13 bases between them. Germline CDR1 reads KGHDR; CDR2 reads SFDVKD. The CDR3 runs 14 residues. CDR3 amino acids: CATSDYNRFSEQYV. The CDR3 nucleotides read TGTGCCACCAGTGATTATAACCGATTTAGCGAGCAGTACGTC.

This clonotype was counted many times. V is TRBV5-6 and J is TRBJ1-1, with a tentative D call TRBD1 (6 bases). Per germline, CDR1 SGHDT and CDR2 YYEEEE. Trimming left V 4 bases short and J 3 bases short, with 13 bases between. The CDR3 extends over 14 amino acids. The CDR3 region is CASSVQGWDTEAFF. The CDR3 DNA reads TGTGCCAGCAGCGTACAGGGATGGGACACTGAAGCTTTCTTT.